This T cell receptor (beta chain) was captured in a study of blood T cell repertoires in COVID-19. As for the study in general: Material from acute and convalescent COVID-19 was sourced from the United States, Italy and Spain. In each case, the material was cDNA or gDNA derived from T cells, B-cell-depleted T cells, or PBMCs.

CDR1 is KGHDR, CDR2 SFDVKD, per germline. V was pared by 4 bases and J by 5 bases, with 7 bases of the junction left unmatched. This CDR3 has 16 amino acids. In the original processing: Estimation of nucleated cell counts relied on the amplification of reference gene primers. This table comes from immunoSEQ multiplex PCR, and its TCRdb copy is limited to in-frame clones, with some not included. The V and J calls and the clone size are those of that table, but D and trimming were determined from the DNA. The sample consists of approximately 180,000 clones, about 75% of them appearing once. The clonotype was recovered from a woman in her 70s with acute or convalescent COVID-19. The sequencing input was peripheral blood. The chain employs TRBV24-1 and TRBJ2-2; 9 nucleotides agree with TRBD2. The CDR3 here is CATSDRGRARTGELFF. In nucleotides, the CDR3 is TGTGCCACCAGTGACCGCGGGAGGGCCCGAACCGGGGAGCTGTTTTTT.